The 20 T cell receptor beta chains below come from one sample, sequenced in a study of T cells in Graves' hyperthyroidism and ophthalmopathy. RNA transcripts were the template for amplifying TCR beta CDR3 regions. When the TCR CDR3 underwent first-round RT-PCR, the HTBI primer set was used. TCRdb passed the multiplex PCR reads through MiXCR, listing each CDR3 protein once. The sample lists approximately 380,000 distinct CDR3 sequences; under 20% were seen once. The specimen sequenced was blood. These receptors were collected from a man between 18 and 29 years old with Graves' ophthalmopathy.

This clonotype appeared many times. The rearrangement uses TRBV6-1 and TRBJ2-1, with D perhaps given as TRBD1 or TRBD2 (7 bases each). Trimming left V 5 bases short and J 5 bases short, with 19 bases between. CDR1 and CDR2 (germline): MNHNS, SASEGT. The CDR3 runs to 16 residues. The CDR3 nucleotides read TGTGCCAGCAGTTGGGGGGGAGACAGGGCCAACAATGAGCAGTTCTTC. Encoded protein: CASSWGGDRANNEQFF.

V usage is TRBV28 and J usage is TRBJ2-3, with 7 bases fitting TRBD1. The CDR3 contains 12 residues. CDR1 is MDHEN and CDR2 is SYDVKM in the germline V gene. The V segment lost 8 bases and the J segment 3 bases; nucleotides outside the gene matches: 2. CDR3 DNA sequence: TGTGCCAGCGCGGACAGGACAGATACGCAGTATTTT. Its translation is CASADRTDTQYF.

This clonotype was observed a few times. The chain joins TRBV5-1 to TRBJ1-4, with 10 bases identical to TRBD1. V was clipped by 8 bases and J by 8 bases; unmatched bases: 6. Germline-derived CDR1 and CDR2 are SGHRS and YFSETQ. The CDR3 is 13 amino acids. The CDR3 region has the DNA TGCGCCAGTAAGGGACAGGGGAACGAAAAACTGTTTTTT. Translation: CASKGQGNEKLFF.

The genes are TRBV9 and TRBJ2-5, with D perhaps TRBD1 (6 bases). V was shortened by 0 bases and J by 4 bases, with 19 bases between the two germline ends. The germline V gene encodes CDR1 SGDLS and CDR2 YYNGEE. The CDR3 length is 17 residues. The CDR3 protein is CASSVDRKGGFGETQYF. The CDR3 nucleotides read TGTGCCAGCAGCGTAGATCGAAAAGGGGGATTCGGAGAGACCCAGTACTTC. The full variable domain, completed using reference TRBV9 and TRBJ2-5, is DSGVTQTPKHLITATGQRVTLRCSPRSGDLSVYWYQQSLDQGLQFLIQYYNGEERAKGNILERFSAQQFPDLHSELNLSSLELGDSALYFCASSVDRKGGFGETQYFGPGTRLLVL.

The sample holds many counts of this clonotype. The V call is TRBV6-2 or TRBV6-3, the J call TRBJ1-2; D is uncertain. Deletions cut 11 bases from V and 3 bases from J, with 16 bases between. Per germline, CDR1 MNHEY and CDR2 SVGEGT. The CDR3 totals 13 residues. The CDR3 sequence is CAVARQIDYGYTF. CDR3 coding DNA: TGTGCCGTTGCTAGGCAGATCGACTATGGCTACACCTTC.

The chain links TRBV10-3 to TRBJ1-2; a weak D match, TRBD1 (5 bases). The germline V gene has CDR1 ENHRY and CDR2 SYGVKD. The CDR3 runs to 12 residues. Deletions cut 6 bases from V and 6 bases from J, with 11 bases between. CDR3 bases: TGTGCCATCAGGGGGCAAGGTGATGGCTACACCTTC. This translates into CAIRGQGDGYTF.

This sequence joins TRBV10-3 and TRBJ2-1, with a tentative D call TRBD1 (8 bases). This CDR3 spans 16 amino acids. Germline V gene data show CDR1 as ENHRY and CDR2 as SYGVKD. The V end lost 9 bases, the J end lost 2 bases, and 20 bases lay between the germline ends. CDR3 in DNA: TGTGCCATTCGGGGGGCAGGGGGCCTCCCCTACAATGAGCAGTTCTTC. This sequence encodes CAIRGAGGLPYNEQFF.

The chain combines TRBV20-1 with TRBJ2-7; TRBD2 aligns across 14 bases. The tail of the sequence fits TRBJ2-1 better, so the J call may be wrong. Germline V gene lookup returns CDR1 DFQATT and CDR2 SNEGSKA (reference sequence). The CDR3 is 14 residues long. CDR3 DNA: TGCAGTGCTCAGACTAGCGGGGGGGCCAACGAGCAGTTCTTC. This sequence encodes CSAQTSGGANEQFF.

Many counts were recorded for this clonotype. The J gene is TRBJ1-1, the V gene TRBV5-1; tentative D call: TRBD1 (5 bases). There are 18 residues in the CDR3. CDR1 is SGHRS and CDR2 is YFSETQ in the germline V gene. V was clipped by 2 bases and J by 5 bases, with 25 bases between them. For the CDR3, the DNA is TGCGCCAGCAGCTTCATCAGGGAGGGCAGCCAAGGCGGAACTGAAGCTTTCTTT. Translated: CASSFIREGSQGGTEAFF.

Many counts were recorded for this clonotype. The chain uses TRBV6-1 and TRBJ1-2; D ambiguous. This CDR3 comprises 16 residues. The V gene's germline CDR1 is MNHNS and CDR2 SASEGT. V dropped 5 bases and J dropped 2 bases, with 18 bases sitting between them. The CDR3 DNA sequence: TGTGCCAGCAGTAATACCGGGATCTCCGTAAACTATGGCTACACCTTC. Amino acid sequence: CASSNTGISVNYGYTF.

The chain is built from TRBV10-1 and TRBJ1-1; possible D gene TRBD1, 5 bases. The length of the CDR3 is 12 residues. V shed 1 base and J shed 5 bases, with 5 bases lying between them. The V gene's germline CDR1 is WNHNN and CDR2 SYGVQD (reference sequence). CDR3: CASSEWGTEAFF. The DNA of the CDR3 is TGCGCCAGCAGTGAGTGGGGGACTGAAGCTTTCTTT.

The genes are TRBV10-2 and TRBJ2-5, with D unclear. The CDR3 consists of 15 residues. Germline loops: CDR1 WSHSY, CDR2 SAAADI. Trimming removed 0 bases at V and 1 base at J, with 9 bases between. Here the CDR3 reads CASSESPGAQETQYF. In DNA, the CDR3 is TGCGCCAGCAGTGAGTCCCCAGGAGCCCAAGAGACCCAGTACTTC.

This clonotype was seen repeatedly, ten times or more. The chain carries TRBV2 and TRBJ2-3; D unclear. The V and J ends lost 3 bases and 4 bases respectively, with 5 bases between them. Per germline, CDR1 SNHLY and CDR2 FYNNEI. The CDR3 length is 12 residues. This chain's CDR3 is CASSDNADTQYF. CDR3 bases: TGTGCCAGCAGTGATAATGCAGATACGCAGTATTTT. Drawing the rest from reference TRBV2 and TRBJ2-3, the complete variable domain is EPEVTQTPSHQVTQMGQEVILRCVPISNHLYFYWYRQILGQKVEFLVSFYNNEISEKSEIFDDQFSVERPDGSNFTLKIRSTKLEDSAMYFCASSDNADTQYFGPGTRLTVL.

This sequence joins TRBV9 and TRBJ2-3; tentative D call: TRBD2 (5 bases). CDR1 is SGDLS, CDR2 YYNGEE, per germline. V lost 1 base and J 4 bases, leaving 13 bases between the germline ends. The CDR3 has 15 amino acids. The CDR3 sequence: CASSVSGKGADTQYF. CDR3 bases: TGTGCCAGCAGCGTATCGGGAAAAGGAGCAGATACGCAGTATTTT.

This clonotype has ten or more counts. The genes are TRBV13 and TRBJ1-5; the D is unclear. The CDR3 length is 14 residues. Trimming stripped 2 bases from V and 4 bases from J, with 9 bases between. Germline lookup yields CDR1 PRHDT and CDR2 FYEKMQ (reference sequence). The CDR3 reads CASSLNGINQPQHF. The CDR3 DNA reads TGTGCCAGCAGCTTAAACGGGATTAATCAGCCCCAGCATTTT.

The rearrangement uses TRBV5-6 and TRBJ1-4; D is unclear. V was trimmed by 3 bases and J by 3 bases, leaving 6 bases between them. The CDR3 is made up of 13 amino acids. Germline V lookup: CDR1 SGHDT, CDR2 YYEEEE. In DNA form, the CDR3 reads TGTGCCAGCAGCTCCGGAGCTAATGAAAAACTGTTTTTT. Translating it yields CASSSGANEKLFF.

CDR3 loop: CASSVDGELFF. In DNA, the CDR3 is TGTGCCAGCAGTGTTGACGGGGAGCTGTTTTTT. J is TRBJ2-2 and V is TRBV6-1; D call uncertain. CDR1 is MNHNS and CDR2 is SASEGT in the germline V gene. The CDR3 is 11 residues long. Trimming left V 4 bases short and J 7 bases short, with 4 bases between.

The genes are TRBV6-1 and TRBJ2-3; 9 nucleotides line up with TRBD1. CDR3 length equals 17 residues. Germline-derived CDR1 and CDR2 are MNHNS and SASEGT. Unmatched junction bases numbered 14, after V lost 6 bases and J lost 4 bases. This CDR3 reads CASSVSGTGSSADTQYF. CDR3 sequence (DNA): TGTGCCAGCAGCGTATCCGGGACAGGGAGTAGCGCAGATACGCAGTATTTT.

This clonotype has ten or more counts. CDR3 sequence: CASSSQEHTEAFF. The CDR3 nucleotides read TGTGCCAGCAGCTCCCAGGAGCACACTGAAGCTTTCTTT. The chain carries TRBV11-3 and TRBJ1-1; D uncertain. CDR1 is SGHNT and CDR2 is YENEEA in the germline V gene. CDR3 length: 13 amino acids. The V and J ends lost 4 bases and 3 bases respectively, with 9 bases between them.

This clonotype came up many times. The chain links TRBV15 to TRBJ2-7; 7 nucleotides match TRBD2. J was trimmed by 4 bases and V by 1 base; bases with no gene match: 1. There are 13 residues in the CDR3. Germline CDR1 is LNHNV and CDR2 is YYDKDF (reference sequence). The CDR3 DNA sequence: TGTGCCACCAGCAGAGTGGGGGGGTACGAGCAGTACTTC. Its translation is CATSRVGGYEQYF.